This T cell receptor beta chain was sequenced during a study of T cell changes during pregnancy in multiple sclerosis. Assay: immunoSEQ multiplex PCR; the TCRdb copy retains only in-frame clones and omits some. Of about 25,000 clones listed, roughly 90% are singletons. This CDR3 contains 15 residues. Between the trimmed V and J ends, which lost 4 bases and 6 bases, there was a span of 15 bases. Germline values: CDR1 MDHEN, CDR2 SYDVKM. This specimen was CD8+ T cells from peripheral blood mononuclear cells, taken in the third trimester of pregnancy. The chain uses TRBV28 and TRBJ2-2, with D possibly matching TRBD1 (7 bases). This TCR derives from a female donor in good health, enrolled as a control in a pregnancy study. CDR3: CASSSRGVRAGELFF. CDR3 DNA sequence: TGTGCCAGCAGTTCCAGGGGGGTCAGGGCCGGGGAGCTGTTTTTT.